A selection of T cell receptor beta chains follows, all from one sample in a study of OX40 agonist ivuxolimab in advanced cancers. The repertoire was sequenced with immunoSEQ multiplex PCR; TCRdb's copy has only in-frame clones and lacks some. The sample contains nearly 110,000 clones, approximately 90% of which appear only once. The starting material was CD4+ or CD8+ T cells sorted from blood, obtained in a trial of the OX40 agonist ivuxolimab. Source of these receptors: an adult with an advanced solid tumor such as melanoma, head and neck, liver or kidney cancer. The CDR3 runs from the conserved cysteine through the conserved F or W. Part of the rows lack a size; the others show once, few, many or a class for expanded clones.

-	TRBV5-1	CASSPPTGQGSTFLF
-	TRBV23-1	CASSPLGQGENTGELFF
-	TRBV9	CASSPGRGAYEQYF
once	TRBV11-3	CASSVQQGRGYTF
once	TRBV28	CASSIPTPGDRGGYTF
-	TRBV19	CASSIKDSTPLNTEAFF
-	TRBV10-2	CASSDTLPTGELFF
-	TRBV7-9	CASSPTGGDQKKLFF
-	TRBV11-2	CASSLEPWGEANYGYTF
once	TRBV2	CARELAGGTDTQYF
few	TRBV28	CAIPGRPGGYTF
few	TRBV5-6	CASSYQGYNEQFF
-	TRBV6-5	CASREGVPNTGELFF
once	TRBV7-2	CASSSSEGYYNSPLHF
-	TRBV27	CASRVVSHRDSNQPQHF
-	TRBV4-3	CASNERATTNEKLFF
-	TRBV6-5	CASSYTRDGGEQYF
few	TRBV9	CASSVGPIREKLFF
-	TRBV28	CASSQYDEQYF
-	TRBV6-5	CASMRANQPQHF
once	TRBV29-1	CSVDNYAGTETISTDTQYF
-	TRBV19	CATSGGEALGEKLFF
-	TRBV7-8	CASRQAPNQETQYF
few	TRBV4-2	CASSQALSRDFPYEQYF
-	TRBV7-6	CASSDLQGDGYGYTF
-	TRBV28	CASSGGTLEQYF
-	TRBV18	CASSPRGQGETQYF
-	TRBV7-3	CASSLQANQPQHF
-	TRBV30	CAWSVKGISGNQPQHF
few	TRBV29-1	CSVLGQNTEAFF
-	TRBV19	CASSIDLGLRASDTQYF